This TCR beta chain was obtained from a study of cytomegalovirus exposure and HLA in healthy donors. The protocol was immunoSEQ multiplex PCR, while the TCRdb copy is restricted to in-frame clones and leaves out a portion. The sample shows around 190,000 clones, 86% of them seen only once. As regards this clone: Its antigen is still unknown.

Whole-study findings and limits: Through in vitro validation, three CMV-associated chains were shown to be specific for CMV antigens. A later analysis found first-cohort TCR clusters tended to co-occur in the 120 validation repertoires.

The sequenced sample consisted of PBMCs. The receptor's source is a man aged 25-45 years in good health and CMV-seropositive.

The CDR3 DNA follows: TGTGCCAGCAGTGACCCGGGAGGACCATCTAATGAAAAACTGTTTTTT. Residues: CASSDPGGPSNEKLFF. This chain connects TRBV25-1 to TRBJ1-4, with D unresolved. This CDR3 region has 16 residues. Germline CDR1 is MGHDK and CDR2 is SYGVNS. The ends were cut back, 3 bases at V and 3 bases at J, with 14 bases in the middle.